These 6 T cell receptor beta chains came from one sample sequenced in a study of technical replicates of blood from a few donors (dated by TCRdb to between 2016 and 2019). The method behind the library was the immunoSEQ multiplex PCR assay. Drawn from immuneACCESS, this table holds only the in-frame rearrangements with V and J called that TCRdb kept. Clones are partly lost; checked studies trace under half to an unresolved V gene and leave the rest unexplained. In all, the sample holds 84,000 or so clones, and roughly 93% of those were seen once. The ten largest clonotypes hold roughly 0.26% of the sample. The source material was T cells isolated from PBMCs. All receptors come from a human donor in good health.

V usage is TRBV7-8 and J usage is TRBJ1-1; TRBD1 matches 11 bases. Losses at the gene ends were 3 bases for V and 11 bases for J; bases not matched to a gene: 17. Germline values: CDR1 SGHVS, CDR2 FQNEAQ. CDR3 size: 17 residues. CDR3 sequence reads: CASSLGLFENRDRGAFF. The CDR3 DNA follows: TGTGCCAGCAGCTTGGGCTTGTTTGAAAACCGGGACAGGGGGGCTTTCTTT. Full variable domain (remainder filled in from reference TRBV7-8 and TRBJ1-1): GAGVSQSPRYKVAKRGQDVALRCDPISGHVSLFWYQQALGQGPEFLTYFQNEAQLDKSGLPSDRFFAERPEGSVSTLKIQRTQQEDSAVYLCASSLGLFENRDRGAFFGQGTRLTVV.

The chain is built from TRBV19 and TRBJ1-6; a possible D gene is TRBD1 (6 bases). Germline V lookup: CDR1 LNHDA, CDR2 SQIVND (reference sequence). Between the trimmed V and J ends, which lost 6 bases and 7 bases, there was a span of 13 bases. This CDR3 comprises 14 residues. CDR3 residues: CASRKQGRNSPLHF. CDR3 DNA: TGTGCCAGTAGGAAACAGGGTCGGAATTCACCCCTCCACTTT.

The chain recombines TRBV4-1 with TRBJ1-3; 7 positions match TRBD1. From germline, CDR1 is MGHRA and CDR2 YSYEKL. The length of the CDR3 is 16 residues. Unmatched junction bases numbered 4, after V lost 0 bases and J lost 2 bases. In nucleotides, the CDR3 is TGCGCCAGCAGCCAAGAAAGGGGGCGCGCTGGAAACACCATATATTTT. Its translation: CASSQERGRAGNTIYF.

In DNA form, the CDR3 reads TGTGCCAGCACGGCGGGAGGGGGCACCTACGAGCAGTACTTC. Translating it yields CASTAGGGTYEQYF. The rearrangement joins TRBV13 to TRBJ2-7; TRBD2 aligns across 9 bases. The V segment lost 7 bases and the J segment 2 bases; nucleotides outside the gene matches: 6. The germline gives CDR1 PRHDT, CDR2 FYEKMQ (reference sequence). The CDR3 contains 14 residues. Based on the CDR3 plus reference TRBV13 and TRBJ2-7, the full variable domain is AAGVIQSPRHLIKEKRETATLKCYPIPRHDTVYWYQQGPGQDPQFLISFYEKMQSDKGSIPDRFSAQQFSDYHSELNMSSLELGDSALYFCASTAGGGTYEQYFGPGTRLTVT.

The gene calls are TRBV6-5 and TRBJ1-2, with TRBD1 matching 7 bases. Trimming removed 0 bases from V and 4 bases from J; junction bases left unmatched: 2. CDR1 is MNHEY and CDR2 is SVGAGI in the germline V gene. The CDR3 is 14 amino acids. The DNA for the CDR3 is TGTGCCAGCAGTTACTCGGGACAGACCTATGGCTACACCTTC. This gives the protein CASSYSGQTYGYTF.

The chain employs TRBV10-3 and TRBJ2-3, with 9 nucleotides matching TRBD2. J lost 5 bases, V lost 10 bases, and 4 bases had no gene match. The CDR3 loop spans 12 amino acids. Germline V gene sequence: CDR1 ENHRY, CDR2 SYGVKD. The CDR3 region has the DNA TGTGCCAGCGGGGGGGCCAAAGATACGCAGTATTTT. This sequence encodes CASGGAKDTQYF.